A selection of T cell receptor beta chains follows, all from one sample in a study of blood T cell repertoires in COVID-19. Generated by immunoSEQ multiplex PCR, the TCRdb table keeps only in-frame clones and is missing some. Found here are about 200,000 clones, more than 75% of them singletons; the top ten hold roughly 8%. Specimen: peripheral blood. Source of these receptors: a woman older than 75 with COVID-19, enrolled during active disease. CDR3s include the opening cysteine and the closing phenylalanine or tryptophan. The order of the fields is CDR3 length, V gene, J gene, clone size, D gene, CDR3 protein. A D gene is named only where the DNA matches it firmly. Some rows mark clone size as missing; the rest say once, few, many or name a class of expanded clone.

14,TRBV4-1,TRBJ1-1,-,-,CASSRGRENTEAFF
15,TRBV7-3,TRBJ2-5,once,TRBD1,CASSLQGQLKETQYF
17,TRBV29-1,TRBJ1-3,once,TRBD1,CSVPGQGGTSSGNTIYF
14,TRBV5-1,TRBJ1-3,-,TRBD1,CASSLEGGGNTIYF
15,TRBV11-2,TRBJ1-1,-,-,CASSGRGRMNTEAFF
17,TRBV5-3,TRBJ1-1,-,TRBD1,CARSTNSVTGGNTEAFF
14,TRBV7-9,TRBJ1-5,-,-,CASSLTGGGTPQHF
12,TRBV6-2/TRBV6-3,TRBJ2-7,once,-,CASSYFNYEQYF
14,TRBV18,TRBJ1-4,-,-,CASSTSPSGEKLFF
15,TRBV2,TRBJ2-1,-,-,CARGLSGGSHNEQFF
14,TRBV19,TRBJ1-1,-,-,CASGTGALNTEAFF
18,TRBV5-4,TRBJ2-6,-,TRBD2,CASAGGGSWSSGANVLTF
15,TRBV7-2,TRBJ1-5,-,-,CASRDGGAGNQPQHF
17,TRBV18,TRBJ1-2,-,-,CASSPQMQGGAHPGYTF
16,TRBV6-5,TRBJ1-6,-,-,CASSYVGRSYNSPLHF
13,TRBV5-6,TRBJ2-7,-,TRBD1,CASRDRGNYEQYF
15,TRBV7-2,TRBJ2-7,-,TRBD2,CASSLGLAGYYEQYF
16,TRBV18,TRBJ2-1,-,-,CASSTTPRGSYNEQFF
15,TRBV5-1,TRBJ1-1,-,-,CASSLEESGNTEAFF
15,TRBV5-1,TRBJ1-2,-,-,CASSFGGANFYGYTF
15,TRBV27,TRBJ1-2,-,TRBD1,CASSLTPGTDYGYTF
17,TRBV18,TRBJ1-1,-,TRBD1,CASSPSQQGASNTEAFF
15,TRBV24-1,TRBJ2-5,-,-,CATSDPRVGLETQYF
14,TRBV28,TRBJ1-1,-,TRBD1,CATRTRTGNTEAFF
15,TRBV28,TRBJ1-5,-,-,CASRVGGDTYQPQHF
15,TRBV18,TRBJ1-6,-,-,CASSPGYGGHSPLHF
14,TRBV6-2/TRBV6-3,TRBJ1-5,-,-,CASSYSGGRQPQHF
14,TRBV11-2,TRBJ2-1,-,TRBD2,CASSLIAGGKEQFF
15,TRBV6-5,TRBJ2-1,-,TRBD1,CASSYGTGKKNEQFF
13,TRBV10-3,TRBJ1-2,-,TRBD1,CAALYKGGHGYTF
14,TRBV7-2,TRBJ2-4,-,TRBD1,CASRPGGTKNIQYF
15,TRBV6-6,TRBJ2-7,-,TRBD2,CASGLGAGGSYEQYF
14,TRBV5-1,TRBJ1-1,once,-,CASSLQGGNTEAFF
17,TRBV29-1,TRBJ2-1,-,TRBD2,CSVTGLAGGISYNEQFF
13,TRBV12-3/TRBV12-4,TRBJ1-1,-,-,CASTHSMNTEAFF